A selection of T cell receptor beta chains follows, all from one sample in a study of molecular identifiers for immune sequencing clone quantification. TCRdb analysed the PCR reads with MiXCR anew, one entry per CDR3 protein. This sample carries about 40,000 distinct CDR3 sequences, approximately 17% of them seen once, and the ten largest clones take roughly 7.1%. Sequenced: naive CD8+ T cells from blood, with Jurkat cell RNA spiked in. These receptors originate from a human donor in good health. Some libraries in this study had Jurkat cell RNA spiked in. The CDR3 runs from the conserved cysteine through the conserved F or W. The order of the fields is V gene, J gene, clone size, D gene, CDR3 DNA, CDR3 protein. D genes are given only for firm matches. The listing skips clone size in some rows; elsewhere it reads once, few, many or a size class.

TRBV19	TRBJ2-2	NA	NA	TGTGCCAGTAGGGTAGCGATGAACACCGGGGAGCTGTTTTTT	CASRVAMNTGELFF
TRBV4-3	TRBJ2-7	few	NA	TGCGCCAGCAGCCGGACCATCTCCTACGAGCAGTACTTC	CASSRTISYEQYF
TRBV20-1	TRBJ2-3	many	NA	TGCAGTGCTAAGGGGACGCAGTATACGCAGTATTTT	CSAKGTQYTQYF
TRBV19	TRBJ2-1	NA	TRBD1	TGTGCCAGTAGTACGACAGGGTACAATGAGCAGTTCTTC	CASSTTGYNEQFF
TRBV13	TRBJ2-7	many	TRBD1	TGTGCCAGCAGCTTATCACCGGGACAGGGGGTCGACGAGCAGTACTTC	CASSLSPGQGVDEQYF
TRBV4-3	TRBJ2-1	many	NA	TGCGCCAGCAGCCGCGGAAAGAATGAGCAGTTCTTC	CASSRGKNEQFF
TRBV2	TRBJ2-7	many	NA	TGTGCCAGCAGTGACTACGAGCAGTACTTC	CASSDYEQYF
TRBV4-1	TRBJ1-5	many	NA	TGCGCCAGCAGCCAAGCAGTGAACAATCAGCCCCAGCATTTT	CASSQAVNNQPQHF
TRBV5-1	TRBJ2-7	many	NA	TGCGCCAGCAGCTTGGCTGGTAGGGCGGCTTACGAGCAGTACTTC	CASSLAGRAAYEQYF
TRBV27	TRBJ2-7	NA	NA	TGTGCCAGCAGTTGGTCGGCGGGGATTACCTACGAGCAGTACTTC	CASSWSAGITYEQYF
TRBV2	TRBJ1-4	NA	NA	TGTGCCAGCAGTGGTCAGGACAGATCTAATGAAAAACTGTTTTTT	CASSGQDRSNEKLFF
TRBV27	TRBJ2-7	many	NA	TGTGCCAGCAGTTTATCGCAAGTGGGCTACGAGCAGTACTTC	CASSLSQVGYEQYF
TRBV12-3/TRBV12-4	TRBJ2-2	few	NA	TGTGCCACCTTATCCGGGAACACCGGGGAGCTGTTTTTT	CATLSGNTGELFF
TRBV28	TRBJ2-7	NA	TRBD1	TGTGCCAGCAGCATCAGGGGGCCCCACGAGCAGTACTTC	CASSIRGPHEQYF
TRBV7-6	TRBJ2-3	NA	TRBD2	TGTGCCAGCAGCTTAGGCGGCGGGAGGATAGATACGCAGTATTTT	CASSLGGGRIDTQYF
TRBV12-5	TRBJ2-1	many	NA	TGTGCTAGTGGTTTGGGGGCGGACAATGAGCAGTTCTTC	CASGLGADNEQFF
TRBV5-6	TRBJ1-5	many	NA	TGTGCCAGCAGCTACGGGAGGGGCCTTAGCAATCAGCCCCAGCATTTT	CASSYGRGLSNQPQHF
TRBV10-3	TRBJ2-7	many	TRBD2	TGTGCCACCCTAGCGGGTACCTACGAGCAGTACTTC	CATLAGTYEQYF
TRBV7-3	TRBJ2-5	many	TRBD1	TGTGCCAGCAGTTTCGGGACAGGGATTCTCGAGACCCAGTACTTC	CASSFGTGILETQYF
TRBV2	TRBJ2-7	NA	NA	TGTGCCAGCAGCGGGCGAGAGCAGTACTTC	CASSGREQYF
TRBV4-2	TRBJ2-7	many	TRBD1	TGTGCCAGCAGCACGGACAGGGGACACGAGCAGTACTTC	CASSTDRGHEQYF
TRBV7-2	TRBJ2-3	many	NA	TGTGCCAGCAGCACCCGACGATCCTTAAGCACAGATACGCAGTATTTT	CASSTRRSLSTDTQYF
TRBV7-2	TRBJ2-7	many	NA	TGTGCCAGCAGCAAGGTGGTGACAGACTACGAGCAGTACTTC	CASSKVVTDYEQYF
TRBV20-1	TRBJ2-1	many	TRBD1	TGCAGTGCTAGAGGGAACAGGGGAGCGGCCTACAATGAGCAGTTCTTC	CSARGNRGAAYNEQFF
TRBV27	TRBJ1-6	many	NA	TGTGCCAGCAGCCCCGTAGGGTTCGCTCGGGGTTCCCTCCACTTT	CASSPVGFARGSLHF
TRBV9	TRBJ1-5	many	NA	TGTGCCAGCAGCGTGGGAGGAGGGAGCGCTCAGCCCCAGCATTTT	CASSVGGGSAQPQHF
TRBV7-9	TRBJ2-5	many	NA	TGTGCCAGCAGCATTAATACCCCGGGACTGATCCAAGAGACCCAGTACTTC	CASSINTPGLIQETQYF
TRBV20-1	TRBJ1-1	many	TRBD1	TGCAGTGCCGACAGGGAGGGCACTGAAGCTTTCTTT	CSADREGTEAFF
TRBV12-3/TRBV12-4	TRBJ2-7	NA	TRBD1	TGTGCCAGCAGGGGACAGGGGGCCTACGAGCAGTACTTC	CASRGQGAYEQYF
TRBV28	TRBJ1-5	many	NA	TGTGCCAGCAGTTTATCAGGGGTATCTGACAGCTACAATCAGCCCCAGCATTTT	CASSLSGVSDSYNQPQHF
TRBV9	TRBJ2-7	few	TRBD2	TGTGCCAGCAGCATTTCGGGAGGGGAGCAGTACTTC	CASSISGGEQYF
TRBV7-8	TRBJ2-7	many	NA	TGTGCCAGCAGCTTAGGAGGGACAAAGGGAGGGGCCTACGAGCAGTACTTC	CASSLGGTKGGAYEQYF
TRBV19	TRBJ1-5	few	TRBD1	TGTGCCAGCGAGACAGGGGCTGGACAGCCCCAGCATTTT	CASETGAGQPQHF
TRBV7-8	TRBJ2-3	many	TRBD2	TGTGCCAGCAGCGTAGCGGGAGCAGATACGCAGTATTTT	CASSVAGADTQYF
TRBV7-9	TRBJ2-7	many	NA	TGTGCCAGCAGCTTCGGGGGGCAGACCTACGAGCAGTACTTC	CASSFGGQTYEQYF
TRBV4-3	TRBJ2-7	many	NA	TGCGCCAGCAGCCAAGGCGAGAACGGCTACGAGCAGTACTTC	CASSQGENGYEQYF
TRBV7-9	TRBJ2-3	many	NA	TGTGCCAGCAGCTGGGAAGCGGACACAGATACGCAGTATTTT	CASSWEADTDTQYF
TRBV10-3	TRBJ2-7	many	NA	TGTGCCATCAGTGCAGTCGGGGTCCCCCGGTTTGGGGAGCAGTACTTC	CAISAVGVPRFGEQYF
TRBV7-2	TRBJ2-7	many	TRBD1	TGTGCCAGCAGCGACGACAGGGGCTACGAGCAGTACTTC	CASSDDRGYEQYF
TRBV28	TRBJ1-5	many	NA	TGTGCCAGCAGCCAAGACAAAGGTCGGCGTCAGCCCCAGCATTTT	CASSQDKGRRQPQHF
TRBV28	TRBJ1-6	NA	TRBD1	TGTGCCAGCAGTTCTTCAGGACAGGGGCCTTCACCCCTCCACTTT	CASSSSGQGPSPLHF
TRBV7-8	TRBJ1-1	few	NA	TGTGCCAGCAGCTCTCACAGGGTGGGGGCTTTCTTT	CASSSHRVGAFF
TRBV7-9	TRBJ1-2	many	NA	TGTGCCAGCGGCTTGGGGGTACTCTATGGCTACACCTTC	CASGLGVLYGYTF